The TCR beta chain described here comes from a study of control samples from healthy donors and cancer patients. Sequencing was performed with immunoSEQ multiplex PCR; in TCRdb, only in-frame clones are kept and a portion is missing. The sample consists of approximately 150,000 clones, over 85% of them appearing once. This receptor was obtained from a man younger than 30 in good health. The sequencing input was blood.

The CDR3 here is CASSRGAEANYGYTF. CDR3 sequence (DNA): TGTGCCAGCAGCCGGGGGGCCGAAGCTAACTATGGCTACACCTTC. This rearrangement joins TRBV3-1 (or the pseudogene TRBV3-2) to TRBJ1-2, with D possibly TRBD1 on 6 matching bases. Per germline, CDR1 LGHDT and CDR2 YNNKEL (reference sequence). V lost 4 bases and J lost 0, with 12 bases in between. The CDR3 has 15 residues.